This TCR beta chain was sequenced during a study of cytomegalovirus exposure and HLA in healthy donors. As regards this clone: What it binds is not known. Mismatch with germline at one junction end may stem from a read error. This sample also contains other DNA sequences that code for the same CDR3.

CDR1 is MDHEN, CDR2 SYDVKM, per germline. CDR3 length equals 15 residues. A multiplex PCR was run with 60 Vbeta primers and 13 Jbeta primers. Profiling relied on immunoSEQ multiplex PCR, and the TCRdb table lists in-frame clones only, not all of them. Its table records 100,000 to 150,000 clones. General observations from the study: Analysis was carried out at a later point, and it linked a missense DCLRE1C variant to TCR beta V- and J-gene trimming.

This TCR derives from a man in his forties or fifties in good health and CMV-seronegative. Input material: PBMCs. V is TRBV28 and J is TRBJ2-5, with D tentatively TRBD2 (6 bases). The CDR3 here is CASSLVGGLQETQYF. CDR3 coding DNA: TGTGCCAGCAGTTTAGTTGGGGGACTGCAAGAAACCCAGTACTTC.